Given below is one T cell receptor beta chain in context. No antigen is known for it. A much larger clone lies one base from this, so it may be a read error. This record belongs to a study of CD8 T cells in ankylosing spondylitis. The CDR3 loop spans 14 amino acids. Germline-derived CDR1 and CDR2 are SGHTA and FQGNSA. V gave up 4 bases and J gave up 0 bases, with 7 bases separating them. TCRdb ran MiXCR on the 5' RACE reads and lists one entry per CDR3 protein. The sample shows about 240,000 distinct CDR3 sequences, around 7.8% of them seen only once. Overall study results and limits: In peripheral blood, disease-linked CD8+ clones occurred at relatively low frequencies.

This clonotype was obtained from a male donor with ankylosing spondylitis or in good health (not recorded which). Specimen: blood, either unsorted or a sorted T cell fraction (not recorded which). V gene TRBV7-2 combines with J gene TRBJ2-4; D remains ambiguous. This CDR3 is CASSSNRAKNIQYF. The CDR3 DNA follows: TGTGCCAGCAGCTCCAACCGAGCCAAAAACATTCAGTACTTC. The full variable domain, completed using reference TRBV7-2 and TRBJ2-4, is GAGVSQSPSNKVTEKGKDVELRCDPISGHTALYWYRQSLGQGLEFLIYFQGNSAPDKSGLPSDRFSAERTGGSVSTLTIQRTQQEDSAVYLCASSSNRAKNIQYFGAGTRLSVL.